The 21 T cell receptor beta chains listed next were all sequenced from one sample in a study of blood T cell repertoires in COVID-19 (TCRdb year 2020). Library prep was done by the immunoSEQ multiplex PCR assay. TCRdb took over this immuneACCESS table, retaining in-frame rearrangements with V and J assigned. Such tables are incomplete; in checked studies, under half of the missing clones stem from an unresolved V gene, and the remainder is unexplained. The sample has 100,000 or so clones on record, roughly 81% of them singletons. The ten most abundant clones make up more than 8% of the sample. Source material: peripheral blood. The receptor source for this set is a woman in her seventies with acute or convalescent COVID-19.

The chain joins TRBV11-2 to TRBJ2-7; D perhaps matches TRBD2 (6 bases). Between the trimmed V and J ends, which lost 1 base and 2 bases, there was a span of 21 bases. The CDR3 covers 18 residues. CDR1 is SGHAT, CDR2 FQNNGV, per germline. The CDR3 nucleotides are TGTGCCAGCAGCTTAGCCCAAGCGGGTTGGTCGCGGACCTACGAGCAGTACTTC. Translated: CASSLAQAGWSRTYEQYF.

This chain links TRBV7-9 with TRBJ1-2, with D possibly TRBD1 on 5 matching bases. The CDR3 has 14 residues. CDR1 is SEHNR and CDR2 is FQNEAQ in the germline V gene (reference sequence). V lost 8 bases, J lost 10 bases, and 23 bases lay in between. CDR3 protein: CASEPMGGPAAYTF. DNA of the CDR3: TGTGCCAGCGAACCAATGGGGGGACCGGCAGCCTACACCTTC.

On this clone itself: One end of the junction fails to match germline, which may point to a read error. The genes are TRBV3-1 (or the pseudogene TRBV3-2) and TRBJ2-3; TRBD2 matches at 11 bases. CDR1 and CDR2 from the germline V gene are LGHDT and YNNKEL (reference sequence). The CDR3 totals 18 residues. CDR3 sequence: CASSQGTLATSGTDKQYF. The CDR3 DNA follows: TGTGCCAGCAGCCAAGGGACCCTCGCGACTAGCGGGACTGATAAGCAGTATTTT.

The J gene is TRBJ1-5, the V gene TRBV3-1 (or the pseudogene TRBV3-2), with unresolved D. CDR3 length: 17 amino acids. Germline CDR1 is LGHDT and CDR2 is YNNKEL (reference sequence). Trimming took off 1 base at V and 2 bases at J, with 15 bases between the two ends. In DNA form, the CDR3 reads TGTGCCAGCAGCCAAGGGTACGGCGGGGTTGGCAATCAGCCCCAGCATTTT. Translated: CASSQGYGGVGNQPQHF.

The chain combines TRBV27 with TRBJ2-5; 9 bases fit TRBD2. From germline, CDR1 is MNHEY and CDR2 SMNVEV (reference sequence). The length of the CDR3 is 13 residues. V dropped 11 bases and J dropped 1; count of bases not matched to a gene: 5. The CDR3 loop reads CAVRGGVQETQYF. The CDR3 coding sequence is TGTGCCGTGCGCGGGGGGGTCCAAGAGACCCAGTACTTC.

V gene TRBV7-8 combines with J gene TRBJ1-2; D not resolved. Deletions cut 0 bases from V and 4 bases from J, with 12 bases between. Germline V gives CDR1 SGHVS, CDR2 FQNEAQ. This CDR3 comprises 15 residues. CDR3 sequence (DNA): TGTGCCAGCAGCTTAGCAGGAGACGTAGGCTATGGCTACACCTTC. This gives the protein CASSLAGDVGYGYTF.

The chain has TRBV5-1 and TRBJ1-1; D remains ambiguous. CDR1 and CDR2 from the germline V gene are SGHRS and YFSETQ. The CDR3 is 14 amino acids. V was cut by 0 bases and J by 1 base, with 7 bases left in between. The CDR3 DNA follows: TGCGCCAGCAGCTTGGATTCGGGGAACACTGAAGCTTTCTTT. Encoded protein: CASSLDSGNTEAFF.

This clone occurred a few times. V gene TRBV7-2 combines with J gene TRBJ2-1, with TRBD2 matching over 11 bases. J lost 7 bases, V lost 0 bases, and 2 bases had no gene match. The CDR3 sequence is 15 residues long. Per germline, CDR1 SGHTA and CDR2 FQGNSA. The CDR3 nucleotides are TGTGCCAGCAGCTTAGCGACTAGCGGGGCTAATGAGCAGTTCTTC. Its protein product is CASSLATSGANEQFF.

This clone was seen just once. The rearrangement uses TRBV4-2 and TRBJ2-5; D may be TRBD2 (5 bases). CDR3 length: 16 residues. Germline-derived CDR1 and CDR2 are LGHNA and YNFKEQ. V gave up 0 bases and J gave up 7 bases, with 18 bases separating them. The CDR3 DNA sequence: TGTGCCAGCAGCCAAGAAATCCGGGGTCCGAAGGTGACCCAGTACTTC. It translates to CASSQEIRGPKVTQYF.

The rearrangement links TRBV11-2 to TRBJ2-7, with D maybe TRBD1 (6 bases). V dropped 3 bases and J dropped 2 bases, with 8 bases sitting between them. CDR3 length: 13 residues. Per germline, CDR1 SGHAT and CDR2 FQNNGV. The CDR3 DNA reads as TGTGCCAGCAGCTTGGGGACAACCTACGAGCAGTACTTC. This gives the protein CASSLGTTYEQYF. Supplemented by reference TRBV11-2 and TRBJ2-7, the full variable domain reads EAGVAQSPRYKIIEKRQSVAFWCNPISGHATLYWYQQILGQGPKLLIQFQNNGVVDDSQLPKDRFSAERLKGVDSTLKIQPAKLEDSAVYLCASSLGTTYEQYFGPGTRLTVT.

V is TRBV28 and J is TRBJ2-7; the D gene is possibly TRBD1 (5 bases). V dropped 4 bases and J dropped 5 bases, with 15 bases sitting between them. The CDR3 is 14 residues long. From germline, CDR1 is MDHEN and CDR2 SYDVKM. The CDR3 spells CASSSDNVSHEQYF. The CDR3 DNA reads TGTGCCAGCAGTTCGGACAACGTTTCCCACGAGCAGTACTTC.

The chain uses TRBV5-6 and TRBJ2-5; weak D call: TRBD1 (5 bases). From germline, CDR1 is SGHDT and CDR2 YYEEEE. The V gene lost 0 bases and the J gene lost 2 bases, with 11 bases spanning the gap. This CDR3 has 15 amino acids. The CDR3 region is CASSLGQTIQETQYF. The CDR3 nucleotides read TGTGCCAGCAGCTTGGGACAGACAATTCAAGAGACCCAGTACTTC. Full variable domain (remainder filled in from reference TRBV5-6 and TRBJ2-5): DAGVTQSPTHLIKTRGQQVTLRCSPKSGHDTVSWYQQALGQGPQFIFQYYEEEERQRGNFPDRFSGHQFPNYSSELNVNALLLGDSALYLCASSLGQTIQETQYFGPGTRLLVL.

V is TRBV2 and J is TRBJ1-2, with 7 bases that match TRBD1. Germline loops: CDR1 SNHLY, CDR2 FYNNEI. The CDR3 contains 12 residues. J lost 4 bases, V lost 5 bases, and 1 base had no gene match. Here the CDR3 DNA reads TGTGCCAGCAGTCAGGGGGGCTATGGCTACACCTTC. It is translated as CASSQGGYGYTF.

The rearrangement uses TRBV15 and TRBJ1-5; D might be TRBD1 (6 bases). Germline assignment: CDR1 LNHNV and CDR2 YYDKDF (reference sequence). The CDR3 has 14 residues. Trimming removed 4 bases from V and 3 bases from J, with 10 bases in between. The CDR3: CATSNDRLNQPQHF. The CDR3 DNA is TGTGCCACCAGCAACGACAGGCTCAATCAGCCCCAGCATTTT.

The chain joins TRBV10-2 to TRBJ2-2; 9 nucleotides line up with TRBD1. Germline assignment: CDR1 WSHSY and CDR2 SAAADI. The CDR3 runs to 18 residues. The V gene end was trimmed by 7 bases and the J gene end by 0 bases; junction bases not matched to a gene: 12. The CDR3 region is CASKGVTGGRANTGELFF. The CDR3 DNA follows: TGCGCCAGCAAGGGGGTGACAGGGGGTAGAGCGAACACCGGGGAGCTGTTTTTT.

The chain joins TRBV4-1 to TRBJ2-4, with a weak D call TRBD2 (5 bases). Germline CDR1 reads MGHRA; CDR2 reads YSYEKL. Trimming took 1 base from V and 8 from J, leaving 12 bases between them. The CDR3 has 14 residues. The CDR3 coding sequence is TGCGCCAGCAGCCAAGCCGGGAATTTAGACATTCAGTACTTC. It is translated as CASSQAGNLDIQYF.

The V call is TRBV5-1, the J call TRBJ2-7; D might be TRBD1 (7 bases). The V end lost 0 bases, the J end lost 3 bases, and 13 bases lay between the germline ends. The germline gives CDR1 SGHRS, CDR2 YFSETQ. The CDR3 contains 15 residues. CDR3 residues: CASSLAGTAGYEQYF. In DNA, the CDR3 is TGCGCCAGCAGCTTGGCCGGGACAGCGGGCTACGAGCAGTACTTC.

The chain recombines TRBV3-1 (or the pseudogene TRBV3-2) with TRBJ1-2; 9 bases are a match to TRBD1. CDR1 and CDR2 from the germline V gene are LGHDT and YNNKEL (reference sequence). Trimming took 3 bases from V and 7 from J; bases not matched to a gene: 12. The CDR3 consists of 16 residues. The DNA for the CDR3 is TGTGCCAGCAGCCACTACGCGACGGGACAGGGTGGTGGCTACACCTTC. Amino acids: CASSHYATGQGGGYTF.

This clone was recorded a few times. The J gene is TRBJ2-5, the V gene TRBV7-9; 9 bases agree with TRBD1. Germline CDR1 SEHNR, CDR2 FQNEAQ (reference sequence). The CDR3 spans 15 residues. Trimming took 5 bases from V and 4 from J; bases not matched to a gene: 8. The CDR3 region is CASSQRDREVETQYF. The DNA of the CDR3 is TGTGCCAGCAGCCAGAGGGACAGGGAGGTAGAGACCCAGTACTTC. Full variable domain (remainder filled in from reference TRBV7-9 and TRBJ2-5): DTGVSQNPRHKITKRGQNVTFRCDPISEHNRLYWYRQTLGQGPEFLTYFQNEAQLEKSRLLSDRFSAERPKGSFSTLEIQRTEQGDSAMYLCASSQRDREVETQYFGPGTRLLVL.

The V and J genes are TRBV27 and TRBJ1-4; D not resolved. V shed 2 bases and J shed 5 bases, with 9 bases lying between them. Germline V CDR1 and CDR2: MNHEY, SMNVEV (reference sequence). The CDR3 loop spans 14 amino acids. The CDR3, as DNA: TGTGCCAGCAGTTTAGGAGGTCTAAATGAAAAACTGTTTTTT. This gives the protein CASSLGGLNEKLFF.

This clone was counted between two and nine times. The CDR3 region has the DNA TGTGCCAGCAGCTCCTCGGTAAATGAGCAGTTCTTC. Translated: CASSSSVNEQFF. V is TRBV7-3 and J is TRBJ2-1, with D hard to call. The V end was cut by 4 bases, the J end by 7 bases, with 8 bases between. This CDR3 is 12 amino acids long. Germline CDR1 reads SGHTA; CDR2 reads FQGTGA.